The 4 T cell receptor beta chains presented below share a single source sample, sequenced in a study of identical twins. TCRdb fed the 5' RACE reads into MiXCR, producing one record per CDR3 protein. The sample consists of 450,000 to 650,000 distinct CDR3 sequences, about 15% of them appearing once. These data were also filed under a second study, of yellow fever vaccine responses in identical twins.

The sample taken for sequencing was CD4+ T cells sorted from blood. The receptor set was obtained from a woman younger than 35 in good health.

This clonotype was observed a few times. The chain has TRBV14 and TRBJ2-5, with a weak D call TRBD2 (5 bases). The CDR3 is 15 amino acids. The V end lost 3 bases, the J end lost 2 bases, and 13 bases lay between the germline ends. Germline V gene sequence: CDR1 SGHDN, CDR2 FVKESK. As DNA, the CDR3 is TGTGCCAGCAGCCACGGATTACTAGTTCAAGAGACCCAGTACTTC. This encodes CASSHGLLVQETQYF.

V and J are TRBV10-3 and TRBJ2-7, with 7 bases that match TRBD1. J gave up 6 bases and V 6 bases, and 5 bases lay outside the gene matches. CDR3 size: 12 residues. Germline-derived CDR1 and CDR2 are ENHRY and SYGVKD. The CDR3 sequence: CAISVDRAEQYF. CDR3 sequence (DNA): TGTGCCATCAGCGTAGACAGGGCCGAGCAGTACTTC.

The chain has TRBV2 and TRBJ2-5, with D uncertain. CDR1 SNHLY and CDR2 FYNNEI come from the germline V gene. Trimming cost V 0 bases and J 3 bases, with 8 bases left between them. There are 14 residues in the CDR3. The CDR3 DNA is TGTGCCAGCAGTGAAGCGTCTGTAAAAGAGACCCAGTACTTC. It translates to CASSEASVKETQYF.

This clonotype was counted ten times or more. The chain joins TRBV2 to TRBJ1-5, with D possibly TRBD1 on 5 matching bases. This CDR3 has 15 residues. Looked up from germline, CDR1 is SNHLY and CDR2 is FYNNEI. The ends were cut back, 5 bases at V and 0 bases at J, with 11 bases in the middle. This CDR3 is CASSPGGYSNQPQHF. DNA of the CDR3: TGTGCCAGCAGTCCGGGGGGGTATAGCAATCAGCCCCAGCATTTT.